Listed here is a single T cell receptor (beta chain). No antigen is known for it. Base quality data are lacking; no much larger clone is found one base away. TCRbeta CDR3 regions were amplified from genomic DNA by means of the immunoSEQ Assay, a bias-controlled multiplex PCR. Regarding the original processing steps: The number of nucleated cells in each sample was estimated from the amplification of reference gene primers within the assay. To quantify the absolute abundance of each unique TCRbeta CDR3 rearrangement, sequence reads were collapsed and filtered. For each sample, productive Simpson clonality was calculated as the square root of Simpson's diversity index across productive rearrangements. Not all clones reach the TCRdb copy of this immuneACCESS table, which keeps in-frame sequences only. Checked studies attribute under half of the gap to unresolved V genes and leave the rest unexplained. V, J and clone size are those of that table, while D and trimming were read from the DNA. Counted in this sample were about 58,000 clones; roughly 86% of them appeared once. The top ten clones comprise about a fifth of the sample.

The collaborating institutions used their own protocols to collect whole blood in K2EDTA tubes. For TCRbeta analysis, collaborator samples were shipped as frozen whole blood, as isolated PBMCs, or as DNA extracted from either sample type. This entry belongs to a study of blood T cell repertoires in COVID-19 (dated by TCRdb to about 2020). Background for the entire study: Samples covering the acute and convalescent phases of COVID-19 were provided by collaborators in the United States, Italy and Spain. The material from the prospective study consisted of cDNA or gDNA derived from T cells, B-cell-depleted T cells, or PBMCs. The dataset comprised deeply sampled blood TCRbeta repertoires from subjects exposed to, actively infected with, or recovered from COVID-19. The repertoires were released in a freely available public database meant as a resource for research on the immune response to SARS-CoV-2. The samples were drawn from the first 160 participants of the ongoing ImmuneRACE study and from under 1,500 subjects provided by 6 global collaborators. Nearly every sample came with metadata listing a de-identified subject ID, COVID-19 status, age in years and sex. Where available, HLA class I and class II types were taken from metadata supplied by the sample provider and were not determined by assay-based typing. Study-wide findings and limitations: The amount of clinical and demographic metadata varied by source and participant and was provided uncurated.

From the cysteine through the phenylalanine, the CDR3 covers 15 amino acids. The sequence is cut down to CDR3 DNA, 45 bases in frame from base 1. Taken from the germline V gene (reference sequence), the CDR1 and CDR2 loops are LNHDA and SQIVND. V loses 6 bases, J loses 4 bases, and the germline ends lie 16 bases apart. The specimen sequenced was peripheral blood. The chain employs TRBV19 and TRBJ2-1, and the D gene may be TRBD2, 6 bases matching. This clonotype was sampled from a woman aged 45-65 years with active or convalescent COVID-19. This receptor carries the CDR3 CASRAGGSRYNEQFF. The sequenced DNA: TGTGCCAGTAGGGCTGGGGGGAGCCGATACAATGAGCAGTTCTTC.